These T cell receptor beta chains were read from a single sample in a study of regulatory T cells in long-lasting Graves disease. Each CDR3 protein gets one entry after TCRdb re-called the multiplex PCR reads with MiXCR. The sample gives about 240,000 distinct CDR3 sequences, just over 20% of which show up once; over 11% is in the top ten. The sequencing used peripheral blood mononuclear cells (PBMCs), collected at new diagnosis, from a patient treated with antithyroid drugs. The receptors derive from a female donor with Graves disease. Both conserved end residues are part of each CDR3. A D gene is named only where the DNA matches it firmly. Rows give clone size only sometimes, using once, few, many, or a class for an expanded clone.

TGTGCCAGCAGTAGCGGGGGGGCAGGCGAAAAACTGTTTTTT | CASSSGGAGEKLFF | TRBJ1-4 | many | TRBV28 | - | 14
TGTGCCTGGATGGGTCCGGGACAGGGACCCCCCGCAGAGCAGTACTTC | CAWMGPGQGPPAEQYF | TRBJ2-7 | - | TRBV30 | TRBD1 | 16
TGTGCCAGCAGTTACTCGAGGGCGACGGGTGAGACCCAGTACTTC | CASSYSRATGETQYF | TRBJ2-5 | many | TRBV6-2/TRBV6-3 | - | 15
TGTGCCAGCAGCCGGACGGGTAACTCTGGAAACACCATATATTTT | CASSRTGNSGNTIYF | TRBJ1-3 | many | TRBV11-3 | - | 15
TGTGCCAGCAGTAGGGAAGGAGGCGAAAAACTGTTTTTT | CASSREGGEKLFF | TRBJ1-4 | many | TRBV2 | - | 13
TGTGCCACCAGAAGTATAAACACCGGGGAGCTGTTTTTT | CATRSINTGELFF | TRBJ2-2 | many | TRBV24-1 | - | 13
TGTGCCAGCAGCGTAGCTACGGGGGAACGTGGCTACACCTTC | CASSVATGERGYTF | TRBJ1-2 | - | TRBV9 | - | 14
TGCGCCAGCGGGCCCCTCCGGGGGGTCACAGATACGCAGTATTTT | CASGPLRGVTDTQYF | TRBJ2-3 | many | TRBV5-1 | TRBD2 | 15
TGCAGTGCTAGAAACGCGGGGAGCACAGATACGCAGTATTTT | CSARNAGSTDTQYF | TRBJ2-3 | many | TRBV20-1 | - | 14
TGCGCCAGCAGCCCCACAATCGACAGGGGGAGCTACACCTTC | CASSPTIDRGSYTF | TRBJ1-2 | many | TRBV5-1 | TRBD1 | 14
TGTGCCAGCAGTCTTACAGGGGGCCTTTACAATGAGCAGTTCTTC | CASSLTGGLYNEQFF | TRBJ2-1 | - | TRBV2 | TRBD1 | 15
TGTGCCACAGCGGCCCTGGAGCTGGATACGCAGTATTTT | CATAALELDTQYF | TRBJ2-3 | few | TRBV24-1 | - | 13
TGTGCCAGCAGCTTTGCAGGGTTGGATTCACCCCTCCACTTT | CASSFAGLDSPLHF | TRBJ1-6 | many | TRBV11-2 | - | 14
TGTGCCAGCAGTTTGCCCGATCAGGGGGCTAATGGAAAACTGTTTTTT | CASSLPDQGANGKLFF | TRBJ1-4 | many | TRBV28 | TRBD1 | 16
TGCAGCGTTTCCCAGGGGGCCGCTGGCTACACCTTC | CSVSQGAAGYTF | TRBJ1-2 | many | TRBV29-1 | TRBD1 | 12
TGTGCCAGCAGACAAGGACCCTACACTGAAGCTTTCTTT | CASRQGPYTEAFF | TRBJ1-1 | - | TRBV7-6 | - | 13
TGTGCCAGCTCATCGGCAGGGGAGACCAAAAACATTCAGTACTTC | CASSSAGETKNIQYF | TRBJ2-4 | many | TRBV18 | - | 15
TGTGCCAGCAGCCTCCTTCCGCAGGGGGGAGCAGCTTTCTTT | CASSLLPQGGAAFF | TRBJ1-1 | many | TRBV7-2 | TRBD1 | 14
TGCAGTGCTAGTACCGGTTACAATGAGCAGTTCTTC | CSASTGYNEQFF | TRBJ2-1 | many | TRBV20-1 | - | 12
TGTGCCAGCAGCTTGTTGCGGGGAACCGAGCAGTACTTC | CASSLLRGTEQYF | TRBJ2-7 | - | TRBV5-4 | - | 13
TGTGCCAGCAGTTTTATCGGGGGCTATGGCTACACCTTC | CASSFIGGYGYTF | TRBJ1-2 | few | TRBV6-2/TRBV6-3 | - | 13
TGTGCCAGCAGCCCCTCGGGACTAGCGGGGGGCAATGAGCAGTTCTTC | CASSPSGLAGGNEQFF | TRBJ2-1 | - | TRBV2 | TRBD2 | 16
TGCAGTGCTCTCAACAAAAGACTAGCGGGGGTTTACAATGAGCAGTTCTTC | CSALNKRLAGVYNEQFF | TRBJ2-1 | many | TRBV20-1 | TRBD2 | 17
TGTGCCAGCAGCCCCCTGGTGGGGGCCTGGGGCTACACCTTC | CASSPLVGAWGYTF | TRBJ1-2 | many | TRBV7-8 | - | 14
TGTGCCAGCAGCTTCGACACCTACGAGCAGTACTTC | CASSFDTYEQYF | TRBJ2-7 | many | TRBV5-6 | - | 12
TGTGCCAGCAGTGGGGGACAGGGGAACTATGGCTACACCTTC | CASSGGQGNYGYTF | TRBJ1-2 | many | TRBV2 | TRBD1 | 14
TGTGCCAGCACCGGAGGGGGCTACGAGCAGTACTTC | CASTGGGYEQYF | TRBJ2-7 | many | TRBV6-1 | - | 12
TGTGCCAGCAGCCCCGTTCAGCGGGGCACAGATACGCAGTATTTT | CASSPVQRGTDTQYF | TRBJ2-3 | many | TRBV7-3 | - | 15
TGCAGTGCTAGGGGCGGGGTCGTGGCCATTCAGTACTTC | CSARGGVVAIQYF | TRBJ2-4 | many | TRBV20-1 | - | 13
TGTGCCAGCAGCTTGAGCGGGACAAACACAGATACGCAGTATTTT | CASSLSGTNTDTQYF | TRBJ2-3 | few | TRBV5-4 | - | 15
TGCGCCAGCAGCCCGGACAGGGGAATTAGCACCGGGGAGCTGTTTTTT | CASSPDRGISTGELFF | TRBJ2-2 | once | TRBV5-1 | TRBD1 | 16
TGCGCCAGCAGCCCTCTGGGCGGGGAGGGGTACGAGCAGTACTTC | CASSPLGGEGYEQYF | TRBJ2-7 | many | TRBV5-1 | TRBD2 | 15
TGTGCCAGCGCCTCTCTCCCCGGGGAGCTGTTTTTT | CASASLPGELFF | TRBJ2-2 | many | TRBV9 | - | 12
TGCAGTTTCGGGGGTACGTTTCAGCCCCAGCATTTT | CSFGGTFQPQHF | TRBJ1-5 | - | TRBV20-1 | - | 12
TGTGCCAGCAGGGACAGCTACACAGATACGCAGTATTTT | CASRDSYTDTQYF | TRBJ2-3 | - | TRBV28 | - | 13
TGCAGTGCTAGATATTTAGATACGCAGTATTTT | CSARYLDTQYF | TRBJ2-3 | - | TRBV20-1 | - | 11
TGTGCCAGCAGTTCCGGGACGGGGACTGGAAACACCATATATTTT | CASSSGTGTGNTIYF | TRBJ1-3 | many | TRBV28 | - | 15
TGTGCCATCAGTGAGGTTGAGGGGCCTGATTTGTTCTTC | CAISEVEGPDLFF | TRBJ2-1 | many | TRBV10-3 | - | 13
TGTGCCAGCAGCATTCAGGGGAGGTCTAATGAAAAACTGTTTTTT | CASSIQGRSNEKLFF | TRBJ1-4 | few | TRBV7-2 | - | 15
TGTGCCAGCTCACCACCGGGCAGGGGCCTCCTATACGAGCAGTACTTC | CASSPPGRGLLYEQYF | TRBJ2-7 | many | TRBV18 | - | 16
TGCAGTGCCGGGACTAGCGGGGACACAGATACGCAGTATTTT | CSAGTSGDTDTQYF | TRBJ2-3 | many | TRBV20-1 | TRBD2 | 14
TGCGCCAGCAGCTTGGGGGCTCTGGGCACTGAAGCTTTCTTT | CASSLGALGTEAFF | TRBJ1-1 | many | TRBV5-1 | - | 14
TGTGCCAGCAGTTTGGGACAGAGTACCGGGGAGCTGTTTTTT | CASSLGQSTGELFF | TRBJ2-2 | - | TRBV28 | TRBD1 | 14
TGTGCCAGCAGTGTCGAGGACTACGAGCAGTACTTC | CASSVEDYEQYF | TRBJ2-7 | many | TRBV2 | - | 12
TGTGCCAGCAGCCCGGGACAAGGTCGTGAAAAACTGTTTTTT | CASSPGQGREKLFF | TRBJ1-4 | many | TRBV7-2 | - | 14
TGTGCCAGCAGCTTAGCGCCAGCGGCCGGGGAGCTGTTTTTT | CASSLAPAAGELFF | TRBJ2-2 | - | TRBV7-7 | - | 14
TGTGCCAGCAGTATAGAGCCTCTCTATGGCTACACCTTC | CASSIEPLYGYTF | TRBJ1-2 | few | TRBV12-3/TRBV12-4 | - | 13
TGTGCCAGCAGTGCGGGGGGGACAGTATACGAGCAGTACTTC | CASSAGGTVYEQYF | TRBJ2-7 | few | TRBV2 | - | 14
TGTGCCAGCAGCTTGGACGGCACTTTGCCCCTCCACTTT | CASSLDGTLPLHF | TRBJ1-6 | many | TRBV7-9 | - | 13
TGTGCCAGCAGCTTGGCTACTAGTACTAGCACAGATACGCAGTATTTT | CASSLATSTSTDTQYF | TRBJ2-3 | many | TRBV5-8 | - | 16
TGTGCCAGCAGAGGGGCAGACAGGCAGCCCCAGCATTTT | CASRGADRQPQHF | TRBJ1-5 | few | TRBV25-1 | - | 13
TGTGCCAGCAGTGCCCACGGGGCCCCCTCTGGAAACACCATATATTTT | CASSAHGAPSGNTIYF | TRBJ1-3 | few | TRBV6-2/TRBV6-3 | - | 16
TGTGCCAGCAGTTTATCTCTAGTCGGGGAGCTGTTTTTT | CASSLSLVGELFF | TRBJ2-2 | many | TRBV27 | - | 13
TGTGCCAGCAGCCAGGACAGGGGCTACAATGAGCAGTTCTTC | CASSQDRGYNEQFF | TRBJ2-1 | many | TRBV11-3 | TRBD1 | 14